This T cell receptor beta chain was identified in a study of blood T cell repertoires in COVID-19. This table comes from immunoSEQ multiplex PCR, and its TCRdb copy is limited to in-frame clones, with some not included. The table shows some 100,000 clones, with 88% occurring only once. The source material was peripheral blood. The sequence was collected from a middle-aged man with COVID-19, enrolled during active disease.

CDR3 amino acids: CASSSVAGEETQYF. Written as DNA, the CDR3 is TGCGCCAGCAGCTCCGTAGCGGGAGAAGAGACCCAGTACTTC. The chain carries TRBV5-1 and TRBJ2-5, with 9 bases matching TRBD2. V trimming: 3 bases; J trimming: 3 bases; junction bases outside the gene matches: 3. This CDR3 has 14 residues. CDR1 SGHRS and CDR2 YFSETQ come from the germline V gene.